The entry below describes one TCR beta chain. As yet, its antigen is unknown. At one of its ends the junction is not consistent with the germline gene, which may arise from a read error. Combining a sample-barcoded 5' primer with a J-beta primer mix, a second PCR ran for roughly 6 to 12 cycles. TCRdb fed the 5' RACE reads into MiXCR, producing one record per CDR3 protein. The sample includes approximately 1.5 million distinct CDR3 sequences, approximately 32% of them seen just once. Samples had at least 6.5 million PBMCs isolated from them. This entry is derived from a study of blood T cells in healthy people across ages. Whole-study results and caveats: Diversity estimates drawn from one million T cells were deemed underestimates. Long-lived and aged donors differed, with more naive CD4+ cells and higher diversity in the long-lived. Unsorted PBMCs blocked a conclusive comparison of naive and antigen-experienced cells.

Looked up from germline, CDR1 is MGHRA and CDR2 is YSYEKL. The CDR3 is 15 residues long. The specimen sequenced was blood. This receptor was taken from a woman in her 30s in good health. This chain joins TRBV4-1 and TRBJ1-2; D call uncertain. The CDR3 DNA is TGCGCCAGCAGCCAACCCAGGCGTACTAACTCTGGCTACACCTTC. Protein: CASSQPRRTNSGYTF.